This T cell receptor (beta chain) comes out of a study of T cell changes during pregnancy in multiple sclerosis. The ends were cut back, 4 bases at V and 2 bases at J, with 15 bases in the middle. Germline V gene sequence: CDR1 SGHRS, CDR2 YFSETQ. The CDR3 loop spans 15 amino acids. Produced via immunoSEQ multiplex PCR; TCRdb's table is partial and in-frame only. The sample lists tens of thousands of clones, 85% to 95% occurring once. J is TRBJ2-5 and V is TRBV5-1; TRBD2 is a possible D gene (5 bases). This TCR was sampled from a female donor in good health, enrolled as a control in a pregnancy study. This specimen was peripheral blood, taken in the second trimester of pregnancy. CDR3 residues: CASSPGMGYQETQYF. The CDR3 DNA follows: TGCGCCAGCAGCCCGGGGATGGGGTATCAAGAGACCCAGTACTTC.